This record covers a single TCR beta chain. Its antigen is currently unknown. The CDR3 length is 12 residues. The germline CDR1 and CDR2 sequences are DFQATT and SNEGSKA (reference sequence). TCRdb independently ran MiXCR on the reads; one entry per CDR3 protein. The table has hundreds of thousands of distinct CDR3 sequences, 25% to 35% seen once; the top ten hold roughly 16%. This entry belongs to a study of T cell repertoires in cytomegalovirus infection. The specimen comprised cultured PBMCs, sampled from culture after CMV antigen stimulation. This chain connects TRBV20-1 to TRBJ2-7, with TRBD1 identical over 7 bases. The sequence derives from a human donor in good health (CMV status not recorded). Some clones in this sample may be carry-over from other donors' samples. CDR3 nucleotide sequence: TGCAGAGCTCTTGGGACAGACTACGAGCAGTACTTC. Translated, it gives CRALGTDYEQYF.